The rows below give T cell receptor beta chains drawn from one sample of a study of breast tumors, draining lymph nodes, adjacent tissues. TCRdb fed the multiplex PCR reads into MiXCR, producing one record per CDR3 protein. The repertoire has 17,000 or so distinct CDR3 sequences, 43% of them found once; the top ten carry 15% to 25%. Source material: breast tumor tissue. These receptors all stem from a female donor with breast cancer. Some clones in this sample may be carry-over from other donors' samples. Each CDR3 is given with its conserved first and last residue. D genes are given only for firm matches. Not all rows give a size; the values are once, few, many and, for expanded clones, a class.

DNA: TGTGCCAGCAGCTTGTACGAAACCGCGCAGTACTTC
CDR3: CASSLYETAQYF
J: TRBJ2-7
V: TRBV5-8
length: 12
D: .
size: many

DNA: TGCGCCAGCAGCCTTGAGGGACCCCTCGGCACAGATACGCAGTATTTT
CDR3: CASSLEGPLGTDTQYF
J: TRBJ2-3
V: TRBV5-1
length: 16
D: .
size: few

DNA: TGTGCCAGCAGTTTAGACAGGGTTCTGTACGAGCAGTACTTC
CDR3: CASSLDRVLYEQYF
J: TRBJ2-7
V: TRBV27
length: 14
D: TRBD1
size: .

DNA: TGTGCCAGCAGCCAGGGGCTAGCGGGTATCAACGAGCAGTACTTC
CDR3: CASSQGLAGINEQYF
J: TRBJ2-7
V: TRBV14
length: 15
D: TRBD2
size: .

DNA: TGTGCCAGCAGTTTGAACAAGGAGACCCAGTACTTC
CDR3: CASSLNKETQYF
J: TRBJ2-5
V: TRBV12-3/TRBV12-4
length: 12
D: .
size: .

DNA: TGTGCCAGCAGCGCCGCGGGGATGCGGCAGGGGGCGGGCTACGGCTACACCTTC
CDR3: CASSAAGMRQGAGYGYTF
J: TRBJ1-2
V: TRBV9
length: 18
D: TRBD1
size: .

DNA: TGTGCCAACTCCGACAGGGGGACGGTCGGGGAGCTGTTTTTT
CDR3: CANSDRGTVGELFF
J: TRBJ2-2
V: TRBV6-1
length: 14
D: TRBD1
size: many

DNA: TGTGCTAGCAGCGCCCCAACTAGTGTGCCCTACAATGAGCAGTTCTTC
CDR3: CASSAPTSVPYNEQFF
J: TRBJ2-1
V: TRBV7-7
length: 16
D: .
size: .

DNA: TGTGCCAGCAACGGAAAACTAGCGGGAGGTACGGGGGAGCTGTTTTTT
CDR3: CASNGKLAGGTGELFF
J: TRBJ2-2
V: TRBV7-9
length: 16
D: TRBD2
size: many

DNA: TGCAGTGCTAGAGACCCCTCGACTGGGGGGGCTGAGCAGTTCTTC
CDR3: CSARDPSTGGAEQFF
J: TRBJ2-1
V: TRBV20-1
length: 15
D: .
size: many

DNA: TGTGCCAGTATGAACGCGGGAGCAGCCAATGAGCGGCTCTTC
CDR3: CASMNAGAANERLF
J: TRBJ2-1
V: TRBV19
length: 14
D: TRBD2
size: .

DNA: TGTGCCAGCACCCCAGGGACAGGGCTATTCACCGGGGAGCTGTTTTTT
CDR3: CASTPGTGLFTGELFF
J: TRBJ2-2
V: TRBV28
length: 16
D: TRBD1
size: many

DNA: TGTGCCAGTAGTATAAGCTCGAGACACTATGGCTACACCTTC
CDR3: CASSISSRHYGYTF
J: TRBJ1-2
V: TRBV19
length: 14
D: .
size: many

DNA: TGTGCCAGCAGCTTCACGGCGCTGGGAGGGTACAATGAGCAGTTCTTC
CDR3: CASSFTALGGYNEQFF
J: TRBJ2-1
V: TRBV7-2
length: 16
D: TRBD2
size: once

DNA: TGTGCCAGCCGATTCGCTCTCGGGGAGCTGTTTTTT
CDR3: CASRFALGELFF
J: TRBJ2-2
V: TRBV2
length: 12
D: .
size: .

DNA: TGCGCCAGCGGCCAAGAGACAGGGCCCACCTACGAGCAGTACTTC
CDR3: CASGQETGPTYEQYF
J: TRBJ2-7
V: TRBV4-1
length: 15
D: TRBD1
size: .

DNA: TGTGCCAGCAGCTTGTGGGGGAGCTCCTACGAGCAGTACTTC
CDR3: CASSLWGSSYEQYF
J: TRBJ2-7
V: TRBV7-9
length: 14
D: .
size: .

DNA: TGTGCCGCCAGCCAGGGACGCATGGTTCAGCCCCAGCATTTT
CDR3: CAASQGRMVQPQHF
J: TRBJ1-5
V: TRBV15
length: 14
D: .
size: many

DNA: TGTGCCATCCAAGGGGGCGCGGACACCATATATTTT
CDR3: CAIQGGADTIYF
J: TRBJ1-3
V: TRBV10-3
length: 12
D: TRBD1
size: .

DNA: TGTGCCAGTAGTAGGGGCGCGGGAACCACAGATACGCAGTATTTT
CDR3: CASSRGAGTTDTQYF
J: TRBJ2-3
V: TRBV19
length: 15
D: .
size: many

DNA: TGTGCCAGCAGCCCCAATCAAGCGGGAGGGGGAAATGAGCAGTTCTTC
CDR3: CASSPNQAGGGNEQFF
J: TRBJ2-1
V: TRBV6-4
length: 16
D: TRBD2
size: many

DNA: TGCAGTGCCGGAGACTCGGCTAGACCGCTGGACAATGAGCAGTTCTTC
CDR3: CSAGDSARPLDNEQFF
J: TRBJ2-1
V: TRBV20-1
length: 16
D: .
size: many

DNA: TGTGCCACCAGCAGAGATACCCTAGCGGGTTTTAACAACAATAAGCAGTATTTT
CDR3: CATSRDTLAGFNNNKQYF
J: TRBJ2-3
V: TRBV15
length: 18
D: TRBD2
size: .

DNA: TGCAGTGCTCAACAACAGGGGGCGCGCGAGCAGTACTTC
CDR3: CSAQQQGAREQYF
J: TRBJ2-7
V: TRBV20-1
length: 13
D: TRBD1
size: medium-sized

DNA: TGCGCCGGCAGCTTGGATGGGACAGTTAACCAGCCCCAGCATTTT
CDR3: CAGSLDGTVNQPQHF
J: TRBJ1-5
V: TRBV5-1
length: 15
D: TRBD1
size: .

DNA: TGTGCCAGCAGTTACTCACAGGGACGGAACACCATATATTTT
CDR3: CASSYSQGRNTIYF
J: TRBJ1-3
V: TRBV6-5
length: 14
D: .
size: .

DNA: TGTGCCAGCAGCGTAGTCGGGGGGGCCGGCTACACCTTC
CDR3: CASSVVGGAGYTF
J: TRBJ1-2
V: TRBV9
length: 13
D: .
size: .

DNA: TGCGCCAGCAGCCAACTCACTGCTAGCGGGATCTCCTACAATGAGCAGTTCTTC
CDR3: CASSQLTASGISYNEQFF
J: TRBJ2-1
V: TRBV4-1
length: 18
D: TRBD2
size: many

DNA: TGTGCCAGCAGCTTACGGCCCGGGGATGGGAATGAGCAGTTCTTC
CDR3: CASSLRPGDGNEQFF
J: TRBJ2-1
V: TRBV7-3
length: 15
D: .
size: many

DNA: TGTGCCAGCAGTTTGGGCAGGACCTACAATGAGCAGTTCTTC
CDR3: CASSLGRTYNEQFF
J: TRBJ2-1
V: TRBV7-8
length: 14
D: .
size: .

DNA: TGTGCCAGCAGCTTAGGGCCTGGGGAACTGTTTTTT
CDR3: CASSLGPGELFF
J: TRBJ1-4
V: TRBV7-8
length: 12
D: .
size: medium-sized

DNA: TGTGCCAGCAGCTCTCAGGGTTCTGGGGCCAACGTCCTGACTTTC
CDR3: CASSSQGSGANVLTF
J: TRBJ2-6
V: TRBV9
length: 15
D: .
size: many

DNA: TGTGCCAGCAGCCAGGACAGTTACAATGAGCAGTTCTTC
CDR3: CASSQDSYNEQFF
J: TRBJ2-1
V: TRBV6-2/TRBV6-3
length: 13
D: .
size: many

DNA: TGTGCCAGCAGCTTCGGGACAGGGCCAGCTAGGGGAAACACCATATATTTT
CDR3: CASSFGTGPARGNTIYF
J: TRBJ1-3
V: TRBV6-5
length: 17
D: TRBD1
size: .

DNA: TGCGCCAGCAGCCAAGAAGGTACTAGCGAGCAGTACTTC
CDR3: CASSQEGTSEQYF
J: TRBJ2-7
V: TRBV4-1
length: 13
D: .
size: large

DNA: TGTGCCATCAGTGAGCACGGGGGCTCGGACACCGGGGAGCTGTTTTTT
CDR3: CAISEHGGSDTGELFF
J: TRBJ2-2
V: TRBV10-3
length: 16
D: .
size: few

DNA: TGTGCCAGTAGTATTCCTAGGACAGGGAAGGATTCACCCCTCCACTTT
CDR3: CASSIPRTGKDSPLHF
J: TRBJ1-6
V: TRBV19
length: 16
D: TRBD1
size: once

DNA: TGTGCCAGCCGGACTAGCGGGGAACAAGAGACCCAGTACTTC
CDR3: CASRTSGEQETQYF
J: TRBJ2-5
V: TRBV13
length: 14
D: TRBD2
size: many

DNA: TGTGCCAGCAGCTTCCTCTCCCTTAGCGACAATGAGCAGTTCTTC
CDR3: CASSFLSLSDNEQFF
J: TRBJ2-1
V: TRBV11-3
length: 15
D: .
size: .

DNA: TGCAGTGCTAGTCGCGGGACAGGGGTTGATCAGCCCCAGCATTTT
CDR3: CSASRGTGVDQPQHF
J: TRBJ1-5
V: TRBV20-1
length: 15
D: TRBD1
size: medium-sized

DNA: TGTGCCAGCAGCTTCCTGGACAGCGACGCTTCCTACGAGCAGTACTTC
CDR3: CASSFLDSDASYEQYF
J: TRBJ2-7
V: TRBV7-9
length: 16
D: .
size: few

DNA: TGTGCCTGGAGTGTTGAGGGGGGAGTGCTCTTC
CDR3: CAWSVEGGVLF
J: TRBJ2-7
V: TRBV30
length: 11
D: .
size: many

DNA: TGTGCCAGCAGCTTAGATCTAGGACAGGGTAATTTGTTCTTC
CDR3: CASSLDLGQGNLFF
J: TRBJ2-1
V: TRBV11-2
length: 14
D: TRBD1
size: many

DNA: TGCAGTGCTCAGTACCAAGAGACCCAGTACTTC
CDR3: CSAQYQETQYF
J: TRBJ2-5
V: TRBV20-1
length: 11
D: .
size: medium-sized

DNA: TGTGCCAGCAGTTACTCGATGGTGCGGGCCACAGATACGCAGTATTTT
CDR3: CASSYSMVRATDTQYF
J: TRBJ2-3
V: TRBV6-5
length: 16
D: .
size: many

DNA: TGTGCCAGCTGGGGGAGGGGCTCCTACAATGAGCAGTTCTTC
CDR3: CASWGRGSYNEQFF
J: TRBJ2-1
V: TRBV25-1
length: 14
D: TRBD2
size: .

DNA: TGTGCCATGATCTCGTCCTGTTCGCTTACTTCAACGGGCTATGGCTACACCTTC
CDR3: CAMISSCSLTSTGYGYTF
J: TRBJ1-2
V: TRBV25-1
length: 18
D: .
size: .

DNA: TGCAGTGCACCACTAGCGCCTCAAGAGACCCAGTACTTC
CDR3: CSAPLAPQETQYF
J: TRBJ2-5
V: TRBV20-1
length: 13
D: TRBD2
size: medium-sized

DNA: TGTGCCAGCAGTGGCGGGACAGACGAAGCTTTCTTT
CDR3: CASSGGTDEAFF
J: TRBJ1-1
V: TRBV25-1
length: 12
D: TRBD1
size: many